This TCR beta chain derives from a study of CD8 T cell repertoires and HIV-1 epitope variants. A word on this clone: The antigen is undetermined.

Per the germline V gene, CDR1 is SGDLS and CDR2 is YYNGEE. Trimming removed 7 bases from V and 2 bases from J; junction bases left unmatched: 9. This CDR3 is 14 amino acids long. TCRdb's copy holds only in-frame clones and misses some; the assay was immunoSEQ multiplex PCR. The data hold some 6,200 clones, with 65% to 80% observed a single time. Specimen: cultured CD8+ T cells derived from PBMCs. This TCR came from a male donor with HIV. The rearrangement uses TRBV9 and TRBJ2-7; 7 bases align to TRBD2. Here the CDR3 DNA reads TGTGCCAGCGGGGGGAGGGAGCTCCCCTACGAGCAGTACTTC. This gives the protein CASGGRELPYEQYF.